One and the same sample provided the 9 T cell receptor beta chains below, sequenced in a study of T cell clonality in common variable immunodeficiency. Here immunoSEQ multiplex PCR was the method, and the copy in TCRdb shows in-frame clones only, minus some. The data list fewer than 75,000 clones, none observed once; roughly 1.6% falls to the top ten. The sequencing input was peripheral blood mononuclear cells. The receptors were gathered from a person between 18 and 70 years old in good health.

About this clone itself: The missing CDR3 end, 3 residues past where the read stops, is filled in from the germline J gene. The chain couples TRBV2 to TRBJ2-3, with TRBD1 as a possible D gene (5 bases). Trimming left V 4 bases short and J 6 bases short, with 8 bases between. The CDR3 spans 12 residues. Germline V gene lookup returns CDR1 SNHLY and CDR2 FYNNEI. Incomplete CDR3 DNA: TGTGCCAGCAGTGTCAGGGTTGATACG. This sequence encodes CASSVRVDT. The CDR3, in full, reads CASSVRVDTQYF. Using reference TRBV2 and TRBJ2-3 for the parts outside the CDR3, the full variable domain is EPEVTQTPSHQVTQMGQEVILRCVPISNHLYFYWYRQILGQKVEFLVSFYNNEISEKSEIFDDQFSVERPDGSNFTLKIRSTKLEDSAMYFCASSVRVDTQYFGPGTRLTVL.

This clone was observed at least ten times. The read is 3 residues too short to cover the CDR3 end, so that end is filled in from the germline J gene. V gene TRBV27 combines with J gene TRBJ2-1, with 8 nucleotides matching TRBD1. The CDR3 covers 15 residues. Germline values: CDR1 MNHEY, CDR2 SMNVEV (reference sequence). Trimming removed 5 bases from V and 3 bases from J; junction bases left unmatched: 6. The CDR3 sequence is CASSITGGFYNEQFF. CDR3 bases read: TGTGCCAGCAGTATCACAGGGGGGTTCTACAATGAG.

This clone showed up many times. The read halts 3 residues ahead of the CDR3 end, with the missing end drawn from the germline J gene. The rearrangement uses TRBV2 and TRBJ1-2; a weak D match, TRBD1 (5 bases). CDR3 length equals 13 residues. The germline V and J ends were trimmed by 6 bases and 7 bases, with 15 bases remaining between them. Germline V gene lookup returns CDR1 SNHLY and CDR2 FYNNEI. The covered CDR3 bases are TGTGCCAGCAGGGGCGGGGGGGGAAGTGGC. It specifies CASRGGGGSG. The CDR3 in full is CASRGGGGSGYTF.

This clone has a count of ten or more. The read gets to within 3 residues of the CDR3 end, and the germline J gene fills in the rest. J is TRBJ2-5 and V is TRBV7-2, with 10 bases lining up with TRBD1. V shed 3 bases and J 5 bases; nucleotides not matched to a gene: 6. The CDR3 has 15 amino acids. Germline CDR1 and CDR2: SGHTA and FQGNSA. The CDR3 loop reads CASSFDRGRVETQYF. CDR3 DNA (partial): TGTGCCAGCAGCTTTGACAGGGGGCGGGTGGAGACC. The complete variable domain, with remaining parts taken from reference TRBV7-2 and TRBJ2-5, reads GAGVSQSPSNKVTEKGKDVELRCDPISGHTALYWYRQSLGQGLEFLIYFQGNSAPDKSGLPSDRFSAERTGGSVSTLTIQRTQQEDSAVYLCASSFDRGRVETQYFGPGTRLLVL.

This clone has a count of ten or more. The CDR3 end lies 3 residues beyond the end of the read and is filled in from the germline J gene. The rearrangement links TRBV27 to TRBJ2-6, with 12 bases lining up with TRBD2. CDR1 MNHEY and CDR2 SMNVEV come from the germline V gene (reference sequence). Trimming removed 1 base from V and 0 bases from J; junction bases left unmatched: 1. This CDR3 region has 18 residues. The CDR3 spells CASSLLGLAGSGANVLTF. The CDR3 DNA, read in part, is TGTGCCAGCAGTTTATTGGGACTAGCGGGCTCTGGGGCCAACGTC. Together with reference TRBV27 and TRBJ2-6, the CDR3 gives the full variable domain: EAQVTQNPRYLITVTGKKLTVTCSQNMNHEYMSWYRQDPGLGLRQIYYSMNVEVTDKGDVPEGYKVSRKEKRNFPLILESPSPNQTSLYFCASSLLGLAGSGANVLTFGAGSRLTVL.

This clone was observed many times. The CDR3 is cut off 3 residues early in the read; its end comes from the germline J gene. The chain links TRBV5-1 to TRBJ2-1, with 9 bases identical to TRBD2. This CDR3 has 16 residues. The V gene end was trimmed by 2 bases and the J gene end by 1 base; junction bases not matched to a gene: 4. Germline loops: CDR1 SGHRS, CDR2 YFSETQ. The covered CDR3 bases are TGCGCCAGCAGCTTTAGCGGGGGAGGGTCCTACAATGAG. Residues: CASSFSGGGSYNE. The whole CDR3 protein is CASSFSGGGSYNEQFF.

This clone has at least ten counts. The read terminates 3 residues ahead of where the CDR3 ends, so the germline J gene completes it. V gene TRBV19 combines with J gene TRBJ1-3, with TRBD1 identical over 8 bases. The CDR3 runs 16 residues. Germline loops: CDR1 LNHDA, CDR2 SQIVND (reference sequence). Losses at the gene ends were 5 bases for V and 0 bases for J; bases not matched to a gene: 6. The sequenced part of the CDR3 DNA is TGTGCCAGTAGTCCGGGGACAGGCTACTCTGGAAACACC. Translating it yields CASSPGTGYSGNT. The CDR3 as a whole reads CASSPGTGYSGNTIYF.

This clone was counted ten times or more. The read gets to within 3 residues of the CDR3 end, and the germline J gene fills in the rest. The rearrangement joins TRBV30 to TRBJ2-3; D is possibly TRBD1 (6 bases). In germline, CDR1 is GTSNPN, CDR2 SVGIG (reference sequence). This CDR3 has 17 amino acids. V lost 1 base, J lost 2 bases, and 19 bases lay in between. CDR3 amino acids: CAWSAMGTLWDTDTQYF. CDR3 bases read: TGTGCCTGGAGTGCAATGGGGACACTTTGGGACACAGATACG.

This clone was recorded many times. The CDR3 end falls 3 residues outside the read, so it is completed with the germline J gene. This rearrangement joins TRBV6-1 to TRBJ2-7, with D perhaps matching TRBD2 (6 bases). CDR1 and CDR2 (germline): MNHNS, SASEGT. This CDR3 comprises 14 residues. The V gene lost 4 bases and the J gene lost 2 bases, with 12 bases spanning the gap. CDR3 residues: CASSAPGLTYEQYF. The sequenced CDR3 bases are TGTGCCAGCAGTGCTCCGGGACTCACCTACGAG.